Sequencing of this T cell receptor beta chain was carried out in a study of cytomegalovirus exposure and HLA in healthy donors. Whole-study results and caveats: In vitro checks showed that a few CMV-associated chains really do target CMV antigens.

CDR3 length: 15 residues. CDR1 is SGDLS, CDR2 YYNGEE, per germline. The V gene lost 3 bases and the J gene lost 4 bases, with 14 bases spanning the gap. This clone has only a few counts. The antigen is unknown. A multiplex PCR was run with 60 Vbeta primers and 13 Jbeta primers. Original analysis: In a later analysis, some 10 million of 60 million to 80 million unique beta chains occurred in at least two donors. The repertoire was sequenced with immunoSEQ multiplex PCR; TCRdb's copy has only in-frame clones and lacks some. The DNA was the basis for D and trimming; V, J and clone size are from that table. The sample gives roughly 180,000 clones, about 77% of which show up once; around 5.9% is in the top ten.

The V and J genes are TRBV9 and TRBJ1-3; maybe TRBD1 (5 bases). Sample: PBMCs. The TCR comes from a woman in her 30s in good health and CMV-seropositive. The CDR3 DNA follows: TGTGCCAGCAGCGGCGGGGGACCCGCCGGAAACACCATATATTTT. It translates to CASSGGGPAGNTIYF.